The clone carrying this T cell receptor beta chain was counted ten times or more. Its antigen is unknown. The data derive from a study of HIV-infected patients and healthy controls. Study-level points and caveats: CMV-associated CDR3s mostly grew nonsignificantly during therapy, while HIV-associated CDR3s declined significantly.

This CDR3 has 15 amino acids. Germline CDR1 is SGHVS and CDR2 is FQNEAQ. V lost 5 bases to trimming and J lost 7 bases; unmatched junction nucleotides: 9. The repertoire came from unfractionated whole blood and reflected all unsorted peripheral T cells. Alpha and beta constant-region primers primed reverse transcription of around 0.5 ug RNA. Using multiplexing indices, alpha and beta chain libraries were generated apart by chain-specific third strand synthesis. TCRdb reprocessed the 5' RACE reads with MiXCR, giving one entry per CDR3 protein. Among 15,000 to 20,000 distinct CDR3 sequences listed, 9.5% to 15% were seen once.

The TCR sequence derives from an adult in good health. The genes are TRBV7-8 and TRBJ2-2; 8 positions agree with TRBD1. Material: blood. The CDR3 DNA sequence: TGTGCCAGCAGCCTAAGGACAGGGAAAGGCGGGGAGCTGTTTTTT. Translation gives CASSLRTGKGGELFF.